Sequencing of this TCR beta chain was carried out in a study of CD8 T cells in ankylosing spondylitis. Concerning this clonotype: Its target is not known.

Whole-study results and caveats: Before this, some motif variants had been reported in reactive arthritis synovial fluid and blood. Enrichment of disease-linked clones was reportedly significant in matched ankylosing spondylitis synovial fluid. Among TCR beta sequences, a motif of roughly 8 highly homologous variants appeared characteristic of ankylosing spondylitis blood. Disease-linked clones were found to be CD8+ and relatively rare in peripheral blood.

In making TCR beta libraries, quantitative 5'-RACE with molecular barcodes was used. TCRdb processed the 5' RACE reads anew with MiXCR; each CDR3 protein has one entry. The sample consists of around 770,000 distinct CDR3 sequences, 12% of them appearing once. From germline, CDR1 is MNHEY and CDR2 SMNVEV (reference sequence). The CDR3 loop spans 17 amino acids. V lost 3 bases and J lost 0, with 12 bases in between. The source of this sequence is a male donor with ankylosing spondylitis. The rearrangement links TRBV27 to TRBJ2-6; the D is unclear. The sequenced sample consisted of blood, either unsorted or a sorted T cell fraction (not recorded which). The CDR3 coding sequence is TGTGCCAGCAGTTTTACAGCGAGACTCTCTGGGGCCAACGTCCTGACTTTC. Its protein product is CASSFTARLSGANVLTF.